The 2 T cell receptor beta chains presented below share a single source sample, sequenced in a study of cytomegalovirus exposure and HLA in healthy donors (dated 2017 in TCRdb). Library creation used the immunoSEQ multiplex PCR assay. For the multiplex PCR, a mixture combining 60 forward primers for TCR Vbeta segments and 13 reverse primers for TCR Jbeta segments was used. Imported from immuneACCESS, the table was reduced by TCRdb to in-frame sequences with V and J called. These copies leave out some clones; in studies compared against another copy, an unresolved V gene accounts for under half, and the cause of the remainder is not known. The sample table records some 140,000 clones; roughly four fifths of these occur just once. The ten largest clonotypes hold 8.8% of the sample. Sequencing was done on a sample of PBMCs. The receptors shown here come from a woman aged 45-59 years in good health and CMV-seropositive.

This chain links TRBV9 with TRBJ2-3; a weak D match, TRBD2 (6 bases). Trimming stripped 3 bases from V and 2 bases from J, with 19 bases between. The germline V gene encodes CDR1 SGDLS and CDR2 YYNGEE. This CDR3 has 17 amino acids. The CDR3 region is CASSASGTRQYTDTQYF. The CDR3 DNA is TGTGCCAGCAGCGCTTCCGGGACTCGACAGTACACAGATACGCAGTATTTT.

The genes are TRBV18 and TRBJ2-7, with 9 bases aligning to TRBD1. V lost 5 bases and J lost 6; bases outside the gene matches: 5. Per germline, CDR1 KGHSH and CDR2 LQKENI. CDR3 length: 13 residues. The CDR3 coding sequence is TGTGCCAGCTCAGTACAGGGGGCGAGCGAGCAGTACTTC. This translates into CASSVQGASEQYF. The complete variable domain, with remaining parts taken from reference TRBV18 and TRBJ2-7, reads NAGVMQNPRHLVRRRGQEARLRCSPMKGHSHVYWYRQLPEEGLKFMVYLQKENIIDESGMPKERFSAEFPKEGPSILRIQQVVRGDSAAYFCASSVQGASEQYFGPGTRLTVT.